These 21 T cell receptor beta chains were sequenced from one sample in a study of glioma-infiltrating T cells after dendritic cell vaccination. Libraries were prepared by immunoSEQ multiplex PCR; TCRdb keeps only in-frame clonotypes and omits some of them. The sample records 40,000 to 60,000 clones, less than 90% being singletons. The sample consisted of blood, taken before dendritic cell vaccination. These receptors were obtained from a human donor with glioblastoma.

The genes are TRBV7-2 and TRBJ2-7; 7 positions agree with TRBD2. Germline loops: CDR1 SGHTA, CDR2 FQGNSA. The CDR3 is 19 amino acids. Trimming cost V 2 bases and J 3 bases; bases outside gene matches: 19. The CDR3 protein is CASSLISGFGRLVHYEQYF. CDR3 DNA sequence: TGTGCCAGCAGCTTAATTTCAGGGTTCGGGAGGCTCGTGCACTACGAGCAGTACTTC.

The rearrangement uses TRBV5-8 and TRBJ2-1; tentative D call: TRBD2 (6 bases). Per germline, CDR1 SGHTS and CDR2 YDEGEE. The CDR3 runs to 16 residues. V was cut by 4 bases and J by 4 bases, with 18 bases left in between. As DNA, the CDR3 is TGTGCCAGCAGCCTTGTCGGGGCCCGGGAGTACAATGAGCAGTTCTTC. Translating gives CASSLVGAREYNEQFF.

There are a few counts of this clone. This chain joins TRBV25-1 and TRBJ2-7, with 7 bases lining up with TRBD1. CDR3 size: 15 residues. With 4 bases clipped from V and 2 bases from J, the junction kept 8 bases outside the gene matches. Germline V gene data show CDR1 as MGHDK and CDR2 as SYGVNS. Written as DNA, the CDR3 is TGTGCCAGCAGTGGCGCCAACAGGGGAGCCTACGAGCAGTACTTC. This sequence encodes CASSGANRGAYEQYF.

The chain combines TRBV10-1 with TRBJ2-3; 9 nucleotides match TRBD1. This CDR3 comprises 16 residues. Germline loops: CDR1 WNHNN, CDR2 SYGVQD (reference sequence). V lost 3 bases and J lost 3; bases outside the gene matches: 7. The CDR3 protein is CASSDLKGQGTDTQYF. DNA of the CDR3: TGCGCCAGCAGTGACCTAAAGGGACAGGGAACAGATACGCAGTATTTT.

This rearrangement joins TRBV2 to TRBJ2-4; no clear D gene. The CDR3 has 15 amino acids. Germline CDR1 is SNHLY and CDR2 is FYNNEI. Trimming cost V 6 bases and J 0 bases, with 12 bases left between them. CDR3 sequence (DNA): TGTGCCAGCAGGGAGCGCCAAGTAGCCAAAAACATTCAGTACTTC. Protein sequence: CASRERQVAKNIQYF.

This rearrangement joins TRBV11-2 to TRBJ1-1, with 7 positions matching TRBD1. This CDR3 is built from 15 residues. Germline V gene lookup returns CDR1 SGHAT and CDR2 FQNNGV. Trimming cost V 5 bases and J 0 bases; bases outside gene matches: 6. The CDR3 coding sequence is TGTGCCAGCAGCCCCTTGCAGGGGGTGAACACTGAAGCTTTCTTT. It encodes CASSPLQGVNTEAFF.

This chain connects TRBV19 to TRBJ2-2; D is uncertain. V lost 9 bases and J lost 0, with 8 bases in between. Germline V gene lookup returns CDR1 LNHDA and CDR2 SQIVND (reference sequence). CDR3 length: 13 amino acids. In nucleotides, the CDR3 is TGTGCCAGCGACACCTCGAACACCGGGGAGCTGTTTTTT. Amino acid sequence: CASDTSNTGELFF.

The V gene is TRBV30, the J gene TRBJ1-2; TRBD1 matches 7 bases. The length of the CDR3 is 15 residues. V was clipped by 3 bases and J by 0 bases; unmatched bases: 7. The germline CDR1 and CDR2 sequences are GTSNPN and SVGIG (reference sequence). In nucleotides, the CDR3 is TGTGCCTGGAGAAACGACGGGACAGCTAACTATGGCTACACCTTC. Amino acids: CAWRNDGTANYGYTF. Complete variable domain (other parts from reference TRBV30 and TRBJ1-2): SQTIHQWPATLVQPVGSPLSLECTVEGTSNPNLYWYRQAAGRGLQLLFYSVGIGQISSEVPQNLSASRPQDRQFILSSKKLLLSDSGFYLCAWRNDGTANYGYTFGSGTRLTVV.

The V call is TRBV4-1, the J call TRBJ2-7; 9 bases line up with TRBD2. CDR3 length equals 17 residues. Germline V gene lookup returns CDR1 MGHRA and CDR2 YSYEKL. The J segment lost 3 bases and the V segment lost 0 bases, leaving 9 bases of the junction unmatched. DNA for the CDR3: TGCGCCAGCAGCCAAGAGACAGCGGGAGGTGTTGACTACGAGCAGTACTTC. This sequence encodes CASSQETAGGVDYEQYF.

The rearrangement joins TRBV7-8 to TRBJ1-2; D perhaps matches TRBD1 (6 bases). Germline CDR1 and CDR2: SGHVS and FQNEAQ. The CDR3 sequence is 14 residues long. Trimming removed 4 bases from V and 3 bases from J, with 12 bases in between. The CDR3 DNA reads TGTGCCAGCAGCTACCCGGGACACGACTATGGCTACACCTTC. This encodes CASSYPGHDYGYTF.

The chain links TRBV2 to TRBJ2-3; no reliable D call. The V end was cut by 0 bases, the J end by 8 bases, with 9 bases between. The CDR3 length is 13 residues. In germline, CDR1 is SNHLY, CDR2 FYNNEI. Here the CDR3 DNA reads TGTGCCAGCAGTGAAGCTCGTAGTAGTACGCAGTATTTT. This sequence encodes CASSEARSSTQYF.

This chain joins TRBV6-5 and TRBJ2-5; TRBD2 agrees at 10 bases. Germline values: CDR1 MNHEY, CDR2 SVGAGI. The CDR3 loop spans 15 amino acids. Trimming at V came to 2 bases and at J to 5 bases, leaving 5 bases not matched to a gene. In DNA, the CDR3 is TGTGCCAGCAGTTACGGGACTAGCGAAATGGAGACCCAGTACTTC. This sequence encodes CASSYGTSEMETQYF.

The genes are TRBV30 and TRBJ2-7, with 9 bases identical to TRBD1. The CDR3 runs to 14 residues. Germline V CDR1 and CDR2: GTSNPN, SVGIG (reference sequence). The V gene end was trimmed by 7 bases and the J gene end by 6 bases; junction bases not matched to a gene: 13. The CDR3, as DNA: TGTGCCTTCTCGCCGGGACAGGGAGGGCGCGAGCAGTACTTC. This translates into CAFSPGQGGREQYF. The variable domain in full, with the rest retrieved from reference TRBV30 and TRBJ2-7, is SQTIHQWPATLVQPVGSPLSLECTVEGTSNPNLYWYRQAAGRGLQLLFYSVGIGQISSEVPQNLSASRPQDRQFILSSKKLLLSDSGFYLCAFSPGQGGREQYFGPGTRLTVT.

The rearrangement links TRBV29-1 to TRBJ2-3; 9 bases are shared with TRBD2. The trim removed 4 bases at V and 0 bases at J, leaving 8 bases unmatched. This CDR3 contains 16 residues. Germline CDR1 SQVTM, CDR2 ANQGSEA. The CDR3 reads CSVGRAGGFSTDTQYF. As DNA, the CDR3 is TGCAGCGTTGGGCGAGCGGGAGGCTTTAGCACAGATACGCAGTATTTT.

The chain recombines TRBV2 with TRBJ1-1; 7 bases agree with TRBD1. CDR3 length: 13 residues. Per germline, CDR1 SNHLY and CDR2 FYNNEI. V dropped 6 bases and J dropped 4; count of bases not matched to a gene: 5. CDR3 in DNA: TGTGCCAGCAGCGCAGGGGGGAGCACTGAAGCTTTCTTT. Its translation is CASSAGGSTEAFF.

V and J are TRBV6-1 and TRBJ2-5; D may be TRBD2 (6 bases). The better agreement between TRBJ2-7 and the DNA end casts doubt on the J call. CDR1 MNHNS and CDR2 SASEGT come from the germline V gene. The CDR3 sequence is 14 residues long. CDR3 sequence (DNA): TGTGCCAGCAGTGAAGTCCGGACTACCTACGAGCAGTACTTC. Amino acid sequence: CASSEVRTTYEQYF.

This chain connects TRBV10-3 to TRBJ2-1; 11 nucleotides line up with TRBD2. CDR1 is ENHRY and CDR2 is SYGVKD in the germline V gene. V lost 11 bases and J lost 1; bases outside the gene matches: 10. This CDR3 is built from 16 residues. The CDR3 region is CASQASGGQSYNEQFF. Here the CDR3 DNA reads TGTGCCTCGCAGGCTAGCGGGGGGCAATCCTACAATGAGCAGTTCTTC.

This chain uses TRBV27 with TRBJ2-7; 9 nucleotides agree with TRBD2. The CDR3 is 15 amino acids. V shed 2 bases, J shed 7 bases, and the junction held 9 bases outside the gene matches. The germline CDR1 and CDR2 sequences are MNHEY and SMNVEV (reference sequence). In DNA form, the CDR3 reads TGTGCCAGCAGTTTAGTGTCCGCGGGAGGGAGAGAGCAGTACTTC. Translated, it gives CASSLVSAGGREQYF.

The V gene is TRBV30, the J gene TRBJ2-7; D perhaps matches TRBD2 (6 bases). This CDR3 has 11 residues. Germline V gene lookup returns CDR1 GTSNPN and CDR2 SVGIG (reference sequence). The V end was cut by 6 bases, the J end by 2 bases, with 8 bases between. CDR3: CACRGTYEQYF. DNA for the CDR3: TGTGCCTGCCGCGGGACCTACGAGCAGTACTTC.

Here the CDR3 reads CATRGAGGPNEQFF. The CDR3 region has the DNA TGTGCTACGAGAGGAGCGGGAGGGCCCAATGAGCAGTTCTTC. The chain uses TRBV19 and TRBJ2-1; 10 bases match TRBD2. The CDR3 runs 14 residues. Germline V gene lookup returns CDR1 LNHDA and CDR2 SQIVND (reference sequence). The variable domain in full, with the rest retrieved from reference TRBV19 and TRBJ2-1, is DGGITQSPKYLFRKEGQNVTLSCEQNLNHDAMYWYRQDPGQGLRLIYYSQIVNDFQKGDIAEGYSVSREKKESFPLTVTSAQKNPTAFYLCATRGAGGPNEQFFGPGTRLTVL.

The chain has TRBV19 and TRBJ1-2; 8 bases align to TRBD1. V shed 5 bases, J shed 4 bases, and the junction held 9 bases outside the gene matches. Germline V lookup: CDR1 LNHDA, CDR2 SQIVND (reference sequence). The CDR3 covers 15 residues. In DNA, the CDR3 is TGTGCCAGTAGTCTCCAAGGACAGGGCCTCTATGGCTACACCTTC. Protein: CASSLQGQGLYGYTF.